Following are 21 T cell receptor beta chains from one sample sequenced in a study of cytomegalovirus exposure and HLA in healthy donors. With 60 Vbeta and 13 Jbeta primers, the PCR was carried out. Only in-frame clones appear in the TCRdb table, and some are missing; sequencing was by immunoSEQ multiplex PCR. The repertoire holds 170,000 or so clones, with roughly 87% as singletons. The specimen was PBMCs. Receptors were obtained from a man aged 50-59 years in good health and CMV-seronegative.

V is TRBV7-6 and J is TRBJ2-2, with 8 bases matching TRBD1. The CDR3 has 16 residues. Trimming at V came to 3 bases and at J to 4 bases, leaving 7 bases not matched to a gene. Germline V gives CDR1 SGHVS, CDR2 FNYEAQ. CDR3 residues: CASSLGQAKSTGELFF. Written as DNA, the CDR3 is TGTGCCAGCAGCTTGGGACAGGCCAAAAGCACCGGGGAGCTGTTTTTT.

This sequence joins TRBV19 and TRBJ2-7; 12 bases map to TRBD2. CDR3 length equals 19 residues. In germline, CDR1 is LNHDA, CDR2 SQIVND (reference sequence). With 3 bases clipped from V and 3 bases from J, the junction kept 15 bases outside the gene matches. CDR3 amino acids: CASSIFSSASGRENYEQYF. CDR3 nucleotide sequence: TGTGCCAGTAGTATTTTCTCGTCGGCTAGCGGGAGGGAAAACTACGAGCAGTACTTC.

The chain couples TRBV7-2 to TRBJ2-3; D remains unclear. Between the trimmed V and J ends, which lost 1 base and 8 bases, there was a span of 10 bases. Germline V gene sequence: CDR1 SGHTA, CDR2 FQGNSA. This CDR3 comprises 13 residues. As DNA, the CDR3 is TGTGCCAGCAGCTTAGTCGAGTTCGTTACGCAGTATTTT. Translating it yields CASSLVEFVTQYF.

This clone was counted between two and nine times. The chain is built from TRBV7-2 and TRBJ2-7, with 10 bases matching TRBD1. The ends lost 4 bases at V and 6 bases at J; junction bases unmatched: 6. Germline V gives CDR1 SGHTA, CDR2 FQGNSA. The CDR3 consists of 14 residues. CDR3: CASSSGQGLPEQYF. In DNA, the CDR3 is TGTGCCAGCAGCTCGGGACAGGGGTTACCCGAGCAGTACTTC. Full variable domain (rest looked up from reference TRBV7-2 and TRBJ2-7): GAGVSQSPSNKVTEKGKDVELRCDPISGHTALYWYRQSLGQGLEFLIYFQGNSAPDKSGLPSDRFSAERTGGSVSTLTIQRTQQEDSAVYLCASSSGQGLPEQYFGPGTRLTVT.

This chain connects TRBV4-3 to TRBJ2-2; 15 nucleotides line up with TRBD2. Trimming cost V 0 bases and J 0 bases; bases outside gene matches: 8. From germline, CDR1 is LGHNA and CDR2 YSLEER. This CDR3 has 21 residues. CDR3 bases: TGCGCCAGCAGCCAAGATAGAGGGGGACTAGCGGGAGGTTCGAACACCGGGGAGCTGTTTTTT. This codes for CASSQDRGGLAGGSNTGELFF.

The V call is TRBV29-1, the J call TRBJ2-5; D is unresolved. The CDR3 spans 14 residues. Germline assignment: CDR1 SQVTM and CDR2 ANQGSEA. Deletions cut 1 base from V and 2 bases from J, with 11 bases between. As DNA, the CDR3 is TGCAGCGTTGAAGGTACGGGTCCTCAAGAGACCCAGTACTTC. Translating it yields CSVEGTGPQETQYF.

V and J are TRBV5-1 and TRBJ2-7; 16 nucleotides align to TRBD2. This CDR3 has 18 amino acids. V dropped 4 bases and J dropped 2; count of bases not matched to a gene: 9. The germline gives CDR1 SGHRS, CDR2 YFSETQ. CDR3 coding DNA: TGCGCCAGCAGCCACGGGACTAGCGGGAGGGCTCTTGCCTACGAGCAGTACTTC. The encoded protein is CASSHGTSGRALAYEQYF.

The J gene is TRBJ1-2, the V gene TRBV12-5; 7 bases are shared with TRBD1. The V gene end was trimmed by 3 bases and the J gene end by 4 bases; junction bases not matched to a gene: 5. The CDR3 extends over 14 amino acids. CDR1 is LGHNT, CDR2 FRNRAP, per germline. The CDR3 bases are TGTGCTAGTGGTTTAGGGGGCCCGGGCTATGGCTACACCTTC. Translated: CASGLGGPGYGYTF.

This clone showed up just once. The rearrangement links TRBV2 to TRBJ2-5; D remains ambiguous. V was shortened by 5 bases and J by 2 bases, with 18 bases between the two germline ends. The germline gives CDR1 SNHLY, CDR2 FYNNEI. CDR3 length: 16 amino acids. DNA for the CDR3: TGTGCCAGCAGTCGTTCCGATTTAGCTAGTCAAGAGACCCAGTACTTC. This gives the protein CASSRSDLASQETQYF. Full variable domain (rest looked up from reference TRBV2 and TRBJ2-5): EPEVTQTPSHQVTQMGQEVILRCVPISNHLYFYWYRQILGQKVEFLVSFYNNEISEKSEIFDDQFSVERPDGSNFTLKIRSTKLEDSAMYFCASSRSDLASQETQYFGPGTRLLVL.

The rearrangement joins TRBV25-1 to TRBJ1-1; D not resolved. Trimming pared 4 bases from V and 4 bases from J, leaving 13 bases between. Looked up from germline, CDR1 is MGHDK and CDR2 is SYGVNS. There are 14 residues in the CDR3. The CDR3 coding sequence is TGTGCCAGCAGTGTGGGCGGTCGGGGCACTGAAGCTTTCTTT. Translated, it gives CASSVGGRGTEAFF. Full variable domain (remainder filled in from reference TRBV25-1 and TRBJ1-1): EADIYQTPRYLVIGTGKKITLECSQTMGHDKMYWYQQDPGMELHLIHYSYGVNSTEKGDLSSESTVSRIRTEHFPLTLESARPSHTSQYLCASSVGGRGTEAFFGQGTRLTVV.

This clone was seen only a few times. The gene calls are TRBV5-1 and TRBJ1-4, with D hard to call. Between the trimmed V and J ends, which lost 2 bases and 5 bases, there was a span of 16 bases. The CDR3 spans 16 residues. Germline V gives CDR1 SGHRS, CDR2 YFSETQ. The CDR3 reads CASSFKVGSSNEKLFF. CDR3 bases: TGCGCCAGCAGCTTCAAGGTGGGCAGCTCAAATGAAAAACTGTTTTTT.

CDR3 loop: CASSRDNSWETQYF. The CDR3 bases are TGTGCCAGCAGCCGGGACAATAGTTGGGAGACCCAGTACTTC. V and J are TRBV6-5 and TRBJ2-5; D may be TRBD1 (6 bases). The CDR3 loop spans 14 amino acids. The germline gives CDR1 MNHEY, CDR2 SVGAGI. Trimming cost V 6 bases and J 5 bases, with 16 bases left between them.

This chain uses TRBV7-8 with TRBJ1-1, with D unresolved. Germline values: CDR1 SGHVS, CDR2 FQNEAQ. V lost 5 bases to trimming and J lost 4 bases, with 20 bases between them. The CDR3 contains 16 residues. The CDR3 loop reads CASSTNSGRVGTEAFF. Here the CDR3 DNA reads TGTGCCAGCAGCACCAATTCGGGTCGGGTTGGCACTGAAGCTTTCTTT.

This rearrangement joins TRBV6-5 to TRBJ2-3; 9 bases line up with TRBD1. After removal of 0 bases from V and 4 bases from J, the junction contained 2 bases not matched to a gene. This CDR3 has 15 residues. Per the germline V gene, CDR1 is MNHEY and CDR2 is SVGAGI. The CDR3 sequence is CASSYSRTGADTQYF. CDR3 DNA: TGTGCCAGCAGTTACTCCCGGACAGGGGCAGATACGCAGTATTTT.

This chain connects TRBV7-2 to TRBJ2-7, with D possibly TRBD1 on 5 matching bases. V gave up 0 bases and J gave up 6 bases, with 15 bases separating them. CDR3 size: 15 residues. Germline V gene data show CDR1 as SGHTA and CDR2 as FQGNSA. CDR3 residues: CASSLARTNSGEQYF. Here the CDR3 DNA reads TGTGCCAGCAGCTTAGCGCGGACAAACTCTGGCGAGCAGTACTTC. The variable domain in full, with the rest retrieved from reference TRBV7-2 and TRBJ2-7, is GAGVSQSPSNKVTEKGKDVELRCDPISGHTALYWYRQSLGQGLEFLIYFQGNSAPDKSGLPSDRFSAERTGGSVSTLTIQRTQQEDSAVYLCASSLARTNSGEQYFGPGTRLTVT.

The CDR3 here is CASTPIAGSNTGELFF. In DNA form, the CDR3 reads TGTGCCAGCACCCCCATAGCGGGCTCGAACACCGGGGAGCTGTTTTTT. The chain recombines TRBV27 with TRBJ1-3; 7 bases are a match to TRBD2. Gene TRBJ2-2 matches the end of the DNA better, so the J call may be wrong. This CDR3 region has 16 residues. Per the germline V gene, CDR1 is MNHEY and CDR2 is SMNVEV (reference sequence).

V is TRBV4-3 and J is TRBJ2-7; 10 positions agree with TRBD2. This CDR3 region has 16 residues. Unmatched junction bases numbered 11, after V lost 4 bases and J lost 5 bases. CDR1 and CDR2 (germline): LGHNA, YSLEER. The CDR3, as DNA: TGCGCCAGCAGCCTGGAGGAAGCGGGAGGGAGGCACGAGCAGTACTTC. Protein sequence: CASSLEEAGGRHEQYF.

The CDR3 spells CASSVDRGDTQYF. The CDR3 DNA reads TGTGCCAGCAGTGTTGACAGGGGAGATACGCAGTATTTT. V gene TRBV6-1 combines with J gene TRBJ2-3, with TRBD1 identical over 8 bases. Germline V gene sequence: CDR1 MNHNS, CDR2 SASEGT. The CDR3 is 13 residues long. With V trimmed by 4 bases and J by 5 bases, 2 bases remained unmatched.

This chain connects TRBV5-1 to TRBJ1-5; D gene uncertain. V was pared by 0 bases and J by 6 bases, with 7 bases between. The CDR3 is made up of 13 amino acids. Germline assignment: CDR1 SGHRS and CDR2 YFSETQ. The CDR3 protein is CASSLAGPQPQHF. DNA of the CDR3: TGCGCCAGCAGCTTGGCCGGTCCTCAGCCCCAGCATTTT.

V gene TRBV5-1 combines with J gene TRBJ2-7; a weak D match, TRBD1 (6 bases). Per germline, CDR1 SGHRS and CDR2 YFSETQ. The V end lost 1 base, the J end lost 1 base, and 9 bases lay between the germline ends. The CDR3 is 14 residues long. CDR3 nucleotides: TGCGCCAGCAGCTTGAACCAGGGGTCCTACGAGCAGTACTTC. Protein product: CASSLNQGSYEQYF.

The chain uses TRBV7-8 and TRBJ1-1; D gene ambiguous. Per the germline V gene, CDR1 is SGHVS and CDR2 is FQNEAQ. CDR3 length: 13 residues. V dropped 5 bases and J dropped 1 base, with 8 bases sitting between them. The CDR3 region has the DNA TGTGCCAGCAGCACCGCGGGGAACACTGAAGCTTTCTTT. It codes for CASSTAGNTEAFF.